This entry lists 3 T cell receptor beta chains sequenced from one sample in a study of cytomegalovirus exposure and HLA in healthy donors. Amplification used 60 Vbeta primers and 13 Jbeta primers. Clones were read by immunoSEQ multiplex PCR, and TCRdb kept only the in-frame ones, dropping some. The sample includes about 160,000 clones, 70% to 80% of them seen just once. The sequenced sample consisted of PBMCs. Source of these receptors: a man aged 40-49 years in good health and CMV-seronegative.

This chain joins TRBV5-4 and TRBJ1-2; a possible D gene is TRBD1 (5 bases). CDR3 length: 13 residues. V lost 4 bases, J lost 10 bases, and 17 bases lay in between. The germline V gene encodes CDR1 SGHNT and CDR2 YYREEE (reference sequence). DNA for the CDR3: TGTGCCAGCAGCCTGGGGGGTTTAGGGGACTACACCTTC. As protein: CASSLGGLGDYTF. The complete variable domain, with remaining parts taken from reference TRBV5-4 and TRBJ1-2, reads ETGVTQSPTHLIKTRGQQVTLRCSSQSGHNTVSWYQQALGQGPQFIFQYYREEENGRGNFPPRFSGLQFPNYSSELNVNALELDDSALYLCASSLGGLGDYTFGSGTRLTVV.

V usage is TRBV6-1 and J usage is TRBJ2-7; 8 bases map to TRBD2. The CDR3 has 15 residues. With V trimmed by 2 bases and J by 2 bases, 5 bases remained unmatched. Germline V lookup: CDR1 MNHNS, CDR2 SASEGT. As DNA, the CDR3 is TGTGCCAGCAGTGAATACGACGGGAGGGCCTACGAGCAGTACGTC. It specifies CASSEYDGRAYEQYV.

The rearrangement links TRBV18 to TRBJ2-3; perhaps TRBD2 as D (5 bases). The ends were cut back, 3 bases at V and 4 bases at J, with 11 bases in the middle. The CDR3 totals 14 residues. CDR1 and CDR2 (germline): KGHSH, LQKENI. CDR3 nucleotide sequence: TGTGCCAGCTCACCCACGGAGGTAGCAGATACGCAGTATTTT. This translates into CASSPTEVADTQYF.